Below, one T cell receptor (beta chain) is given with its context. Using its own MiXCR run on the RT-PCR reads, TCRdb lists one record per CDR3 protein. The sample holds 150,000 to 250,000 distinct CDR3 sequences, around 41% seen once. Trimming removed 4 bases from V and 5 bases from J, with 11 bases in between. The CDR3 length is 13 residues. The sample originates from a study of patients and donors after allogeneic stem cell transplantation. Material: blood, either unsorted or a sorted T cell fraction (not recorded which). The receptor's source is a human donor who was either an allogeneic HSCT recipient or a stem cell or donor lymphocyte infusion donor (not recorded which). It is not recorded whose cells these are; they may come from a transplant donor. V is TRBV12-3 or TRBV12-4 and J is TRBJ2-5; perhaps TRBD2 as D (6 bases). In DNA form, the CDR3 reads TGTGCCAGCAGTTGGGCGGGGAAGGAGACCCAGTACTTC. Its translation is CASSWAGKETQYF.